These 17 T cell receptor beta chains were sequenced from one sample in a study of T cells in tuberculosis. Here immunoSEQ multiplex PCR was the method, and the copy in TCRdb shows in-frame clones only, minus some. The sample has 20,000 to 25,000 clones, around 87% seen once. The sequencing input was PBMCs. Receptors were obtained from a donor between 5 and 29 years old with latent tuberculosis or without tuberculosis infection.

The chain couples TRBV11-2 to TRBJ2-2, with D perhaps TRBD2 (5 bases). CDR3 size: 14 residues. V dropped 4 bases and J dropped 4 bases, with 10 bases sitting between them. CDR1 is SGHAT and CDR2 is FQNNGV in the germline V gene. This chain's CDR3 is CASSSPRGTGELFF. As DNA, the CDR3 is TGTGCCAGCAGCTCCCCCCGGGGCACCGGGGAGCTGTTTTTT.

J is TRBJ1-3 and V is TRBV19; D remains ambiguous. Trimming left V 6 bases short and J 1 base short, with 7 bases between. Germline lookup yields CDR1 LNHDA and CDR2 SQIVND (reference sequence). CDR3 length equals 13 residues. CDR3 sequence reads: CASRTSSGNTIYF. CDR3 DNA: TGTGCCAGTAGAACATCATCTGGAAACACCATATATTTT. The whole variable domain, filled in from reference TRBV19 and TRBJ1-3, reads DGGITQSPKYLFRKEGQNVTLSCEQNLNHDAMYWYRQDPGQGLRLIYYSQIVNDFQKGDIAEGYSVSREKKESFPLTVTSAQKNPTAFYLCASRTSSGNTIYFGEGSWLTVV.

The rearrangement links TRBV6-5 to TRBJ2-3, with 9 bases aligning to TRBD1. CDR3 length equals 13 residues. With V trimmed by 6 bases and J by 13 bases, 11 bases remained unmatched. CDR1 is MNHEY, CDR2 SVGAGI, per germline. CDR3 DNA: TGTGCCAGCAGCCGGGACGGACAGGGGAAGAAGTATTTT. Its translation is CASSRDGQGKKYF.

This chain connects TRBV30 to TRBJ1-5; unclear D gene. The CDR3 has 13 residues. The germline gives CDR1 GTSNPN, CDR2 SVGIG (reference sequence). V was cut by 2 bases and J by 6 bases, with 11 bases left in between. The CDR3 loop is CAWSRSEGQPQHF. As DNA, the CDR3 is TGTGCCTGGAGTCGCTCGGAGGGTCAGCCCCAGCATTTT.

The chain recombines TRBV5-4 with TRBJ2-2, with D uncertain. V shed 0 bases and J shed 1 base, with 7 bases lying between them. Germline CDR1 is SGHNT and CDR2 is YYREEE (reference sequence). This CDR3 contains 15 residues. CDR3 nucleotide sequence: TGTGCCAGCAGCTTGGAACCAGTGAACACCGGGGAGCTGTTTTTT. Encoded protein: CASSLEPVNTGELFF.

This clone was picked up one time. The V and J genes are TRBV27 and TRBJ1-5; D gene unclear. The CDR3 runs to 14 residues. Germline assignment: CDR1 MNHEY and CDR2 SMNVEV (reference sequence). V dropped 2 bases and J dropped 4 bases, with 9 bases sitting between them. CDR3 coding DNA: TGTGCCAGCAGTTTACGCGGGCTAAATCAGCCCCAGCATTTT. It yields the protein CASSLRGLNQPQHF.

The gene calls are TRBV30 and TRBJ2-3; 9 bases match TRBD2. Germline loops: CDR1 GTSNPN, CDR2 SVGIG (reference sequence). J was trimmed by 4 bases and V by 2 bases; bases with no gene match: 4. The CDR3 length is 14 residues. The CDR3 nucleotides read TGTGCCTGGAGTATAGCGGGGGCCGCAGATACGCAGTATTTT. It specifies CAWSIAGAADTQYF.

This clone has a handful of counts. This chain uses TRBV9 with TRBJ2-7, with D unresolved. The CDR3 is made up of 15 amino acids. From germline, CDR1 is SGDLS and CDR2 YYNGEE. Trimming left V 1 base short and J 2 bases short, with 13 bases between. The CDR3 DNA sequence: TGTGCCAGCAGCGTATCGGAGAGCGTGGCCTACGAGCAGTACTTC. Its translation: CASSVSESVAYEQYF.

This sequence joins TRBV5-1 and TRBJ2-1; weak D call: TRBD1 (6 bases). Germline-derived CDR1 and CDR2 are SGHRS and YFSETQ. V was clipped by 2 bases and J by 9 bases, with 18 bases between them. The CDR3 is 15 amino acids. CDR3 in DNA: TGCGCCAGCAGCTTTTCTGTAGGGGGATCCGGTGAGCAGTTCTTC. Protein product: CASSFSVGGSGEQFF.

This clone was picked up a small number of times. The gene calls are TRBV2 and TRBJ1-5; maybe TRBD1 (6 bases). The CDR3 has 14 amino acids. In germline, CDR1 is SNHLY, CDR2 FYNNEI. Trimming removed 3 bases at V and 3 bases at J, with 9 bases between. The CDR3 reads CASSESGVNQPQHF. The CDR3 region has the DNA TGTGCCAGCAGTGAGTCAGGGGTCAATCAGCCCCAGCATTTT. Full variable domain (outside the CDR3, taken from reference TRBV2 and TRBJ1-5): EPEVTQTPSHQVTQMGQEVILRCVPISNHLYFYWYRQILGQKVEFLVSFYNNEISEKSEIFDDQFSVERPDGSNFTLKIRSTKLEDSAMYFCASSESGVNQPQHFGDGTRLSIL.

This clone has only one observation. This sequence joins TRBV11-2 and TRBJ2-7; 8 nucleotides line up with TRBD1. CDR3 length: 15 amino acids. In germline, CDR1 is SGHAT, CDR2 FQNNGV. After removal of 5 bases from V and 6 bases from J, the junction contained 12 bases not matched to a gene. The CDR3 protein is CASSRAPGGSGEQYF. CDR3 in DNA: TGTGCCAGCAGCCGAGCCCCAGGGGGCTCGGGCGAGCAGTACTTC.

CDR3 in amino acids: CASRATRGSAHEQFF. The CDR3 DNA sequence: TGTGCCAGCAGGGCCACCCGAGGCAGCGCCCATGAGCAGTTCTTC. The genes are TRBV14 and TRBJ2-1, with D hard to call. There are 15 residues in the CDR3. Germline values: CDR1 SGHDN, CDR2 FVKESK. Trimming cost V 6 bases and J 8 bases, with 20 bases left between them.

The chain combines TRBV5-1 with TRBJ1-2, with 8 bases fitting TRBD1. Germline trimming cut 3 bases from V and 6 bases from J; bases unmatched to any gene: 7. The germline V gene has CDR1 SGHRS and CDR2 YFSETQ. CDR3 length: 14 amino acids. The CDR3 sequence is CASSSTTGVDGYTF. CDR3 coding DNA: TGCGCCAGCAGCTCCACGACAGGGGTTGATGGCTACACCTTC.

The V call is TRBV27, the J call TRBJ1-1; 7 nucleotides match TRBD1. CDR1 and CDR2 from the germline V gene are MNHEY and SMNVEV (reference sequence). V lost 6 bases and J lost 6; bases outside the gene matches: 7. This CDR3 has 13 amino acids. The DNA for the CDR3 is TGTGCCAGCAGGTCCTCCGGGACAGCTGAAGCTTTCTTT. Translated, it gives CASRSSGTAEAFF.

This chain uses TRBV5-8 with TRBJ2-3; a possible D gene is TRBD1 (6 bases). V was pared by 5 bases and J by 7 bases, with 20 bases between. The CDR3 length is 15 residues. Germline V gives CDR1 SGHTS, CDR2 YDEGEE. The CDR3: CASSPDRTPGYTQYF. CDR3 nucleotide sequence: TGTGCCAGCAGTCCAGACAGGACCCCGGGGTATACGCAGTATTTT.

V usage is TRBV25-1 and J usage is TRBJ1-2; 8 bases are a match to TRBD1. The CDR3 runs 13 residues. CDR1 is MGHDK, CDR2 SYGVNS, per germline. V was pared by 5 bases and J by 12 bases, with 11 bases of the junction left unmatched. CDR3 in DNA: TGTGCCAGCAGTAGGGACAGGTCCCCCCTGGACACCTTC. This sequence encodes CASSRDRSPLDTF.

V usage is TRBV30 and J usage is TRBJ1-4, with 9 positions matching TRBD1. The CDR3 sequence is 14 residues long. Germline CDR1 reads GTSNPN; CDR2 reads SVGIG (reference sequence). After removal of 2 bases from V and 8 bases from J, the junction contained 6 bases not matched to a gene. This chain's CDR3 is CAWSFTGGREKLFF. The CDR3, as DNA: TGTGCCTGGAGTTTTACAGGGGGCAGGGAAAAACTGTTTTTT.